One and the same sample provided the 5 T cell receptor beta chains below, sequenced in a study of OX40 agonist ivuxolimab in advanced cancers. The assay was immunoSEQ multiplex PCR, and TCRdb's table has in-frame clones only and misses some. The table shows 42,000 or so clones, with approximately 88% occurring only once. Sequences were derived from CD4+ or CD8+ T cells sorted from blood, sampled in a trial of the OX40 agonist ivuxolimab. These receptor sequences come from an adult with an advanced solid tumor such as melanoma, head and neck, liver or kidney cancer.

As DNA, the CDR3 is TGTGCCAGCCTACAGACTCCTGACGTAGGGCAGTACTTC. Translated: CASLQTPDVGQYF. The chain carries TRBV7-9 and TRBJ2-7; D uncertain. V was trimmed by 8 bases and J by 9 bases, leaving 20 bases between them. Germline CDR1 and CDR2: SEHNR and FQNEAQ (reference sequence). CDR3 length: 13 amino acids. Looking up the rest from reference TRBV7-9 and TRBJ2-7 gives the full variable domain: DTGVSQNPRHKITKRGQNVTFRCDPISEHNRLYWYRQTLGQGPEFLTYFQNEAQLEKSRLLSDRFSAERPKGSFSTLEIQRTEQGDSAMYLCASLQTPDVGQYFGPGTRLTVT.

The chain carries TRBV5-6 and TRBJ2-7, with D hard to call. The germline gives CDR1 SGHDT, CDR2 YYEEEE. Trimming cost V 0 bases and J 4 bases, with 8 bases left between them. The CDR3 contains 13 residues. DNA of the CDR3: TGTGCCAGCAGCTTGGGCCCGAGGTACGAGCAGTACTTC. Protein product: CASSLGPRYEQYF.

This clone was seen a handful of times. The rearrangement links TRBV6-1 to TRBJ1-4, with D hard to call. This CDR3 is 13 amino acids long. Per germline, CDR1 MNHNS and CDR2 SASEGT. Trimming removed 8 bases from V and 3 bases from J, with 10 bases in between. CDR3 region: CASHRPPNEKLFF. CDR3 coding DNA: TGTGCCAGCCACAGACCACCTAATGAAAAACTGTTTTTT.

The chain employs TRBV19 and TRBJ2-7; D not certain. The CDR3 is made up of 15 amino acids. Germline-derived CDR1 and CDR2 are LNHDA and SQIVND (reference sequence). Trimming took off 1 base at V and 2 bases at J, with 12 bases between the two ends. CDR3 sequence (DNA): TGTGCCAGTAGTATAGCACCAACAGTGGCCTACGAGCAGTACTTC. Amino acids: CASSIAPTVAYEQYF.

The chain combines TRBV5-1 with TRBJ2-7; D possibly uses TRBD1 or TRBD2 (5 bases each). Between the trimmed V and J ends, which lost 2 bases and 2 bases, there was a span of 14 bases. This CDR3 contains 15 residues. Germline CDR1 is SGHRS and CDR2 is YFSETQ. In nucleotides, the CDR3 is TGCGCCAGCAGCTTCGGGGCAGCGACAACCTACGAGCAGTACTTC. Translating it yields CASSFGAATTYEQYF.